Below, 20 T cell receptor beta chains from the same sample are listed, as sequenced in a study of beta chain features in type 1 diabetes. Every isolated RNA sample was fully reverse transcribed, so sequencing captured expressed TCRB transcripts. The repertoire was sequenced with immunoSEQ multiplex PCR; TCRdb's copy has only in-frame clones and lacks some. The data show about 320,000 clones, around 15% seen once. Sequencing was done on a sample of central memory CD4+ T cells from blood. These receptors were taken from a man younger than 45 in good health.

V usage is TRBV5-4 and J usage is TRBJ1-2; 7 bases are shared with TRBD1. Trimming took 4 bases from V and 0 from J; bases not matched to a gene: 3. In germline, CDR1 is SGHNT, CDR2 YYREEE (reference sequence). The CDR3 has 14 residues. The CDR3 DNA follows: TGTGCCAGCAGCGGGGGACAGACTAACTATGGCTACACCTTC. It codes for CASSGGQTNYGYTF.

Points on this clone: Other DNA sequences within the sample encode an identical CDR3. The chain employs TRBV4-3 and TRBJ1-5; the D is unclear. V lost 0 bases and J 4 bases, leaving 4 bases between the germline ends. Germline lookup yields CDR1 LGHNA and CDR2 YSLEER. The length of the CDR3 is 13 residues. The CDR3: CASSQDGNQPQHF. The CDR3 nucleotides read TGCGCCAGCAGCCAAGACGGTAATCAGCCCCAGCATTTT.

CDR3 sequence: CASSPKQAGTTEAFF. DNA for the CDR3: TGTGCCAGCTCACCCAAACAAGCAGGGACCACTGAAGCTTTCTTT. This chain joins TRBV18 and TRBJ1-1; TRBD1 might be the D (5 bases). CDR3 length equals 15 residues. Germline lookup yields CDR1 KGHSH and CDR2 LQKENI. V lost 3 bases to trimming and J lost 4 bases, with 15 bases between them. Based on the CDR3 plus reference TRBV18 and TRBJ1-1, the full variable domain is NAGVMQNPRHLVRRRGQEARLRCSPMKGHSHVYWYRQLPEEGLKFMVYLQKENIIDESGMPKERFSAEFPKEGPSILRIQQVVRGDSAAYFCASSPKQAGTTEAFFGQGTRLTVV.

This clone was counted at least ten times. The gene calls are TRBV28 and TRBJ2-3; D possibly corresponds to TRBD2 (5 bases). Germline CDR1 MDHEN, CDR2 SYDVKM. Trimming shortened V by 5 bases and J by 0 bases, and 15 bases separated the two germline ends. The CDR3 loop spans 16 amino acids. As DNA, the CDR3 is TGTGCCAGCAGTCCTAGTTTAGGGAGAAGCACAGATACGCAGTATTTT. Amino acids: CASSPSLGRSTDTQYF.

This clone was observed at least ten times. The rearrangement uses TRBV2 and TRBJ2-7; tentative D call: TRBD1 (6 bases). V gave up 7 bases and J gave up 0 bases, with 13 bases separating them. CDR3 size: 14 residues. Germline CDR1 and CDR2: SNHLY and FYNNEI. DNA for the CDR3: TGTGCCAGCACTCGACAGGTTATCTCCTACGAGCAGTACTTC. Translated, it gives CASTRQVISYEQYF.

The J gene is TRBJ2-4, the V gene TRBV6-6; D remains unclear. Germline V gene data show CDR1 as MNHNY and CDR2 as SVGAGI (reference sequence). The germline V and J ends were trimmed by 8 bases and 0 bases, with 14 bases remaining between them. The CDR3 consists of 15 residues. The CDR3 spells CASLVGRSAKNIQYF. The CDR3 DNA follows: TGTGCCAGCTTGGTGGGCAGGTCAGCCAAAAACATTCAGTACTTC.

This clone occurred a few times. This sequence joins TRBV7-2 and TRBJ2-1; possible D gene TRBD2, 7 bases. Trimming removed 6 bases from V and 0 bases from J, with 12 bases in between. Per the germline V gene, CDR1 is SGHTA and CDR2 is FQGNSA. This CDR3 region has 15 residues. The CDR3 reads CASRRGGASYNEQFF. The CDR3 DNA follows: TGTGCCAGCAGGCGAGGGGGGGCCTCCTACAATGAGCAGTTCTTC.

The V and J genes are TRBV29-1 and TRBJ2-7; no definite D call. This CDR3 is 11 amino acids long. Germline loops: CDR1 SQVTM, CDR2 ANQGSEA. V lost 7 bases, J lost 5 bases, and 12 bases lay in between. The CDR3 spells CSGQRSDEQYF. As DNA, the CDR3 is TGCAGCGGCCAGAGGTCTGACGAGCAGTACTTC.

The V gene is TRBV6-6, the J gene TRBJ2-1, with D tentatively TRBD1 or TRBD2 (5 bases each). The CDR3 runs to 12 residues. The V and J ends lost 0 bases and 11 bases respectively, with 8 bases between them. CDR1 is MNHNY, CDR2 SVGAGI, per germline (reference sequence). In nucleotides, the CDR3 is TGTGCCAGCAGTTACTCGTCGGGACAGCAGTTCTTC. It yields the protein CASSYSSGQQFF.

This chain links TRBV6-1 with TRBJ2-2, with 8 bases identical to TRBD2. The CDR3 length is 15 residues. CDR1 and CDR2 (germline): MNHNS, SASEGT. After removal of 5 bases from V and 4 bases from J, the junction contained 6 bases not matched to a gene. The CDR3 bases are TGTGCCAGCAGTCCAAGCGGGGGAATCACCGGGGAGCTGTTTTTT. It yields the protein CASSPSGGITGELFF.

The chain employs TRBV12-5 and TRBJ2-5, with 7 positions matching TRBD1. This CDR3 is built from 15 residues. Germline values: CDR1 LGHNT, CDR2 FRNRAP. Trimming removed 2 bases from V and 2 bases from J; junction bases left unmatched: 5. This CDR3 is CASGLTLGQQETQYF. The CDR3 DNA follows: TGTGCTAGTGGTTTGACCCTGGGACAGCAAGAGACCCAGTACTTC.

This clone was observed once. V gene TRBV9 combines with J gene TRBJ2-5; D gene ambiguous. The V end lost 4 bases, the J end lost 5 bases, and 12 bases lay between the germline ends. CDR3 length: 13 residues. The germline V gene encodes CDR1 SGDLS and CDR2 YYNGEE. CDR3 residues: CASSLGLLETQYF. CDR3 DNA sequence: TGTGCCAGCAGCCTGGGCCTGCTTGAGACCCAGTACTTC.

The rearrangement links TRBV14 to TRBJ2-5; D remains unclear. Germline V gene lookup returns CDR1 SGHDN and CDR2 FVKESK. Trimming took off 0 bases at V and 6 bases at J, with 2 bases between the two ends. The CDR3 runs to 11 residues. CDR3 residues: CASSQEQTQYF. The CDR3 nucleotides read TGTGCCAGCAGCCAAGAACAGACCCAGTACTTC.

This clone was seen ten or more times. The rearrangement uses TRBV29-1 and TRBJ1-2; D is undetermined. The CDR3 totals 11 residues. Trimming took 7 bases from V and 2 from J, leaving 8 bases between them. Germline assignment: CDR1 SQVTM and CDR2 ANQGSEA. CDR3 loop: CSAEQNYGYTF. CDR3 coding DNA: TGCAGCGCAGAACAGAACTATGGCTACACCTTC. Combining the CDR3 with reference TRBV29-1 and TRBJ1-2 gives the whole variable domain SAVISQKPSRDICQRGTSLTIQCQVDSQVTMMFWYRQQPGQSLTLIATANQGSEATYESGFVIDKFPISRPNLTFSTLTVSNMSPEDSSIYLCSAEQNYGYTFGSGTRLTVV.

The chain uses TRBV6-6 and TRBJ1-3, with TRBD1 matching 10 bases. V was pared by 5 bases and J by 6 bases, with 4 bases of the junction left unmatched. Germline-derived CDR1 and CDR2 are MNHNY and SVGAGI (reference sequence). This CDR3 region has 14 residues. CDR3 amino acids: CASSDRGLVNTIYF. CDR3 sequence (DNA): TGTGCCAGCAGTGACAGGGGGCTAGTAAACACCATATATTTT.

Note on this clone: The germline gene is not matched at one end of the junction; a read error may be the cause. Other DNA sequences within the sample encode an identical CDR3. The V call is TRBV7-7, the J call TRBJ2-3; D is unresolved. The CDR3 runs to 13 residues. Germline V gene sequence: CDR1 SSHAT, CDR2 FNYEAQ (reference sequence). The CDR3 loop is CASSLGVTDTQYF. The CDR3 nucleotides are TGTGCTAGCAGCTTAGGAGTTACAGATACGCAGTATTTT.

The rearrangement links TRBV7-2 to TRBJ2-5; 7 bases line up with TRBD1. The CDR3 has 14 residues. V lost 5 bases and J lost 5; bases outside the gene matches: 8. Germline CDR1 is SGHTA and CDR2 is FQGNSA. The CDR3 is CASSQDRAGETQYF. The CDR3 DNA sequence: TGTGCCAGCAGCCAAGACAGGGCCGGGGAGACCCAGTACTTC.

The chain uses TRBV6-6 and TRBJ2-1; maybe TRBD2 (6 bases). This CDR3 has 13 amino acids. In germline, CDR1 is MNHNY, CDR2 SVGAGI (reference sequence). Trimming cost V 5 bases and J 5 bases, with 10 bases left between them. Written as DNA, the CDR3 is TGTGCCAGCAGTAGCGGGTCTAACAATGAGCAGTTCTTC. Residues: CASSSGSNNEQFF.

This clone has only a few counts. This chain joins TRBV4-1 and TRBJ2-1, with 7 bases matching TRBD1. The V gene's germline CDR1 is MGHRA and CDR2 YSYEKL. The length of the CDR3 is 15 residues. The V segment lost 0 bases and the J segment 3 bases; nucleotides outside the gene matches: 2. CDR3 in DNA: TGCGCCAGCAGCCAAGATCGGGACAGCTACAATGAGCAGTTCTTC. This codes for CASSQDRDSYNEQFF.

This clone was detected a few times. The chain is built from TRBV7-2 and TRBJ2-1; D unclear. The CDR3 covers 15 residues. Germline V gene sequence: CDR1 SGHTA, CDR2 FQGNSA. The V end was cut by 1 base, the J end by 10 bases, with 17 bases between. CDR3 protein: CASSLDSSLKREQFF. Here the CDR3 DNA reads TGTGCCAGCAGCTTAGATTCTTCTCTCAAGAGGGAGCAGTTCTTC.